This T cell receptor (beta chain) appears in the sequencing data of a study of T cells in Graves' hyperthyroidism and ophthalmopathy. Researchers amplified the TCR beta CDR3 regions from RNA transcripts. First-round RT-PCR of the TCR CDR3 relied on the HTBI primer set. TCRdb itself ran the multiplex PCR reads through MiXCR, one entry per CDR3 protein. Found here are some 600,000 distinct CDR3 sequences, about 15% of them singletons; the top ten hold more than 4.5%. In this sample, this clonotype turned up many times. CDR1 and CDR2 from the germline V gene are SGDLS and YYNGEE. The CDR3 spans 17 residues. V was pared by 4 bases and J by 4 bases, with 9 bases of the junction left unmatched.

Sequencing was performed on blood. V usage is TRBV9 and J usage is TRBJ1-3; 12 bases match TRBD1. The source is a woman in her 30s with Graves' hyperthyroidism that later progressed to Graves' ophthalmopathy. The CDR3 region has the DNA TGTGCCAGCAGCCTCGGGACAGGGGGCCTGAGCGGAAACACCATATATTTT. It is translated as CASSLGTGGLSGNTIYF. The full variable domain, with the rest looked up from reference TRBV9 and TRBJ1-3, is DSGVTQTPKHLITATGQRVTLRCSPRSGDLSVYWYQQSLDQGLQFLIQYYNGEERAKGNILERFSAQQFPDLHSELNLSSLELGDSALYFCASSLGTGGLSGNTIYFGEGSWLTVV.